The text below deals with one TCR beta chain. Its specificity is unknown. The CDR3 has 15 residues. The germline V gene has CDR1 SGHNT and CDR2 YENEEA. The V end was cut by 1 base, the J end by 10 bases, with 14 bases between. Noted time point: cycle 4 day 1 (C4D1), after less than 7 weeks of nivolumab. Brentuximab vedotin exposure varied among the patients, all of whom had relapsed after autologous stem cell transplantation. The authors purified CD4+ T cells from thawed PBMCs by magnetic negative selection. Best responses fell into complete response, partial response or progressive disease. The data stem from a study of PD-1 blockade in classical Hodgkin lymphoma. Study at large: Nivolumab dosed at 3 mg/kg went to patients intravenously every 2 weeks.

Regarding the study as a whole: While CD8+ TCR diversity did not rise significantly by C4D1, CD4+ TCR diversity did. When set against healthy donors, newly diagnosed patients were reported to show lower baseline TCR diversity.

Data came from immunoSEQ multiplex PCR; TCRdb stores just in-frame clones and leaves some out. The sample holds roughly 30,000 clones, approximately 80% seen once. The sample was CD4+ T cells from blood, taken before the fourth cycle of nivolumab. This sequence joins TRBV11-3 and TRBJ1-6, with TRBD1 as a possible D gene (6 bases). This TCR was recovered from a human donor with classical Hodgkin lymphoma. CDR3: CASSLVSDSSSPLHF. CDR3 in DNA: TGTGCCAGCAGCTTAGTTTCGGACAGTAGCTCACCCCTCCACTTT. The entire variable domain, with the rest obtained from reference TRBV11-3 and TRBJ1-6, is as follows: EAGVVQSPRYKIIEKKQPVAFWCNPISGHNTLYWYLQNLGQGPELLIRYENEEAVDDSQLPKDRFSAERLKGVDSTLKIQPAELGDSAVYLCASSLVSDSSSPLHFGNGTRLTVT.